One and the same sample provided the 21 T cell receptor beta chains below, sequenced in a study of Ad26.COV2.S vaccination and SARS-CoV-2 variants (dated by TCRdb to 2020 to 2023). Explained via the paper, the treatment or condition label denotes: approximately 18 received Ad26.COV2.S at low or high dose, single or two shots; 5 received placebo; per-sample allocation not given. For vaccine and placebo recipients, repertoires were sequenced using samples collected on day 63 after the first injection. Preparation of the library involved the immunoSEQ multiplex PCR assay. What TCRdb holds here is the immuneACCESS table cut down to in-frame rearrangements. Part of the clones is not present; checked against another copy, under half of the missing clones reflect an unresolved V gene, and the others are unexplained. Present in this sample are around 450,000 clones, 75% to 90% of which were seen just once. Of the sample, 2% to 3% is held by the ten largest clones.

Specimen: peripheral blood, collected in a trial of Ad26.COV2.S vaccine versus placebo. The receptors shown here come from a person between 18 and 65 years old who received the Ad26.COV2.S COVID-19 vaccine or a placebo.

The DNA for the CDR3 is TGTGCCAGCAGTTTCGATCGATCGGGGACCCACACTGAAGCTTTCTTT. Encoded protein: CASSFDRSGTHTEAFF. The chain has TRBV27 and TRBJ1-1, with D possibly TRBD1 on 5 matching bases. The V and J ends lost 3 bases and 3 bases respectively, with 17 bases between them. CDR1 is MNHEY and CDR2 is SMNVEV in the germline V gene (reference sequence). The CDR3 is made up of 16 amino acids.

The chain links TRBV4-2 to TRBJ1-5; no clear D gene. Deletions cut 4 bases from V and 4 bases from J, with 11 bases between. CDR3 size: 14 residues. The germline V gene encodes CDR1 LGHNA and CDR2 YNFKEQ. The CDR3 DNA follows: TGTGCCAGCAGCCCTGGCGGGTTAAATCAGCCCCAGCATTTT. Its protein is CASSPGGLNQPQHF.

The chain couples TRBV15 to TRBJ2-5, with no clear D. The length of the CDR3 is 17 residues. Germline V gives CDR1 LNHNV, CDR2 YYDKDF (reference sequence). The ends were cut back, 0 bases at V and 5 bases at J, with 19 bases in the middle. The chain's CDR3 is CATSRDGSYGPVETQYF. In nucleotides, the CDR3 is TGTGCCACCAGCAGAGATGGAAGTTATGGTCCGGTTGAGACCCAGTACTTC.

This clone appeared a few times. V gene TRBV7-9 combines with J gene TRBJ1-1, with 7 bases lining up with TRBD1. The CDR3 runs to 13 residues. The V gene's germline CDR1 is SEHNR and CDR2 FQNEAQ (reference sequence). V lost 5 bases and J lost 4; bases outside the gene matches: 4. In nucleotides, the CDR3 is TGTGCCAGCAGCCGCGACAGGGCCACTGAAGCTTTCTTT. It specifies CASSRDRATEAFF.

The V call is TRBV11-2, the J call TRBJ2-5, with 9 positions matching TRBD2. The CDR3 sequence is 16 residues long. The germline CDR1 and CDR2 sequences are SGHAT and FQNNGV. J lost 1 base, V lost 4 bases, and 7 bases had no gene match. The CDR3: CASSSERGVFQETQYF. CDR3 coding DNA: TGTGCCAGCAGCTCGGAGCGGGGGGTTTTCCAAGAGACCCAGTACTTC.

This rearrangement joins TRBV27 to TRBJ2-2, with 8 bases matching TRBD2. This CDR3 comprises 16 residues. Germline-derived CDR1 and CDR2 are MNHEY and SMNVEV (reference sequence). The ends lost 6 bases at V and 7 bases at J; junction bases unmatched: 13. CDR3: CASRMAGAGDGGELFF. In DNA, the CDR3 is TGTGCCAGCAGAATGGCGGGAGCGGGAGATGGCGGGGAGCTGTTTTTT.

This chain connects TRBV6-4 to TRBJ1-2; unclear D gene. The CDR3 has 15 amino acids. Trimming stripped 4 bases from V and 0 bases from J, with 12 bases between. CDR1 and CDR2 (germline): MRHNA, SNTAGT. Written as DNA, the CDR3 is TGTGCCAGCAGTGGGCGACTGACGACTAACTATGGCTACACCTTC. Residues: CASSGRLTTNYGYTF.

The chain has TRBV18 and TRBJ1-5, with D perhaps TRBD1 (5 bases). V was pared by 6 bases and J by 2 bases, with 17 bases between. Germline loops: CDR1 KGHSH, CDR2 LQKENI. This CDR3 spans 16 amino acids. The chain's CDR3 is CASSQWFSGGNQPQHF. The DNA of the CDR3 is TGTGCCAGCTCGCAGTGGTTCTCGGGGGGCAATCAGCCCCAGCATTTT.

The V and J genes are TRBV6-2 or TRBV6-3 and TRBJ2-1, with D maybe TRBD1 (6 bases). V gave up 1 base and J gave up 13 bases, with 8 bases separating them. There are 11 residues in the CDR3. CDR1 is MNHEY, CDR2 SVGEGT, per germline. The DNA of the CDR3 is TGTGCCAGCAGTTACTGGGGGCTTCAGTTCTTC. This sequence encodes CASSYWGLQFF.

The rearrangement links TRBV12-5 to TRBJ1-4; D ambiguous. Germline V CDR1 and CDR2: LGHNT, FRNRAP. Trimming took off 5 bases at V and 4 bases at J, with 8 bases between the two ends. The CDR3 contains 13 residues. The CDR3 region has the DNA TGTGCTAGTGGTAGAAGAGGTAATGAAAAACTGTTTTTT. Translation: CASGRRGNEKLFF.

A word on this clone: This clone may be a read error of a much larger clone one base away. The sample holds other DNA sequences that translate to the same CDR3. This chain uses TRBV5-4 with TRBJ1-1, with TRBD1 identical over 7 bases. This CDR3 is built from 13 residues. The germline CDR1 and CDR2 sequences are SGHNT and YYREEE (reference sequence). V lost 2 bases and J lost 4; bases outside the gene matches: 2. The CDR3 region is CASSLTGATEAFF. For the CDR3, the DNA is TGTGCCAGCAGCTTAACAGGGGCCACTGAAGCTTTCTTT.

This rearrangement joins TRBV5-6 to TRBJ2-7; TRBD2 aligns across 10 bases. Germline CDR1 reads SGHDT; CDR2 reads YYEEEE. The CDR3 totals 15 residues. V lost 5 bases to trimming and J lost 1 base; unmatched junction nucleotides: 6. CDR3 sequence reads: CASSRLAGESYEQYF. DNA for the CDR3: TGTGCCAGCAGTCGGCTAGCGGGGGAGTCCTACGAGCAGTACTTC.

The V call is TRBV27, the J call TRBJ1-6, with TRBD1 matching over 8 bases. The germline V gene encodes CDR1 MNHEY and CDR2 SMNVEV (reference sequence). The CDR3 totals 14 residues. V gave up 6 bases and J gave up 7 bases; unmatched junction bases: 5. The CDR3, as DNA: TGTGCCAGCAGCTTGACAGGGGCGAATTCACCCCTCCACTTT. Translating it yields CASSLTGANSPLHF.

This sequence joins TRBV11-2 and TRBJ2-1, with no clear D. The CDR3 totals 14 residues. V was shortened by 0 bases and J by 2 bases, with 5 bases between the two germline ends. Per germline, CDR1 SGHAT and CDR2 FQNNGV. The CDR3 DNA follows: TGTGCCAGCAGCTTAGATTTAGCCTACAATGAGCAGTTCTTC. Translation gives CASSLDLAYNEQFF.

This chain joins TRBV9 and TRBJ2-6; 8 bases map to TRBD1. CDR3 length equals 15 residues. Germline CDR1 reads SGDLS; CDR2 reads YYNGEE. The V and J ends lost 3 bases and 2 bases, in that order; junction bases with no gene match: 1. CDR3 region: CASSAGGAGANVLTF. The CDR3 coding sequence is TGTGCCAGCAGCGCAGGGGGCGCTGGGGCCAACGTCCTGACTTTC.

This CDR3 is CASISGQRDGYTF. CDR3 bases: TGTGCCAGCATTTCCGGACAGCGAGATGGCTACACCTTC. The gene calls are TRBV28 and TRBJ1-2; D perhaps matches TRBD1 (6 bases). Germline V gene sequence: CDR1 MDHEN, CDR2 SYDVKM. The CDR3 is 13 amino acids. V was clipped by 7 bases and J by 6 bases, with 15 bases between them.

J is TRBJ1-5 and V is TRBV21-1. TRBV21-1 has pseudogene status. This CDR3 contains 13 residues. Here the CDR3 reads CASILWVGQPQHF. The DNA of the CDR3 is TGTGCCAGCATCTTGTGGGTAGGTCAGCCCCAGCATTTT.

The V and J genes are TRBV4-3 and TRBJ1-1; the D gene is possibly TRBD1 (5 bases). This CDR3 comprises 17 residues. Per the germline V gene, CDR1 is LGHNA and CDR2 is YSLEER. Trimming left V 0 bases short and J 0 bases short, with 14 bases between. CDR3 nucleotide sequence: TGCGCCAGCAGCCAAGACTTTGGGGGGTTGTTGAACACTGAAGCTTTCTTT. Translation gives CASSQDFGGLLNTEAFF.

Only one count was recorded for this clone. The chain couples TRBV5-4 to TRBJ1-1; the D is unclear. CDR3 length: 16 residues. V lost 0 bases to trimming and J lost 1 base, with 13 bases between them. The germline V gene has CDR1 SGHNT and CDR2 YYREEE (reference sequence). Written as DNA, the CDR3 is TGTGCCAGCAGCTTGGGGGCGGACCAAAAGAACACTGAAGCTTTCTTT. This codes for CASSLGADQKNTEAFF.

This sequence joins TRBV2 and TRBJ2-1; perhaps TRBD1 as D (6 bases). The CDR3 sequence is 14 residues long. CDR1 is SNHLY and CDR2 is FYNNEI in the germline V gene. V shed 7 bases and J shed 7 bases, with 17 bases lying between them. DNA for the CDR3: TGTGCCAGCATGACGTCCCCGCAGGGGAATGAGCAGTTCTTC. Translation: CASMTSPQGNEQFF.

The chain uses TRBV10-3 and TRBJ2-3; perhaps TRBD1 as D (5 bases). Trimming pared 0 bases from V and 2 bases from J, leaving 15 bases between. CDR3 length: 17 amino acids. Germline V gene lookup returns CDR1 ENHRY and CDR2 SYGVKD. The CDR3 protein is CAISESEAGPTTDTQYF. The DNA for the CDR3 is TGTGCCATCAGTGAGTCAGAGGCAGGGCCAACCACAGATACGCAGTATTTT.